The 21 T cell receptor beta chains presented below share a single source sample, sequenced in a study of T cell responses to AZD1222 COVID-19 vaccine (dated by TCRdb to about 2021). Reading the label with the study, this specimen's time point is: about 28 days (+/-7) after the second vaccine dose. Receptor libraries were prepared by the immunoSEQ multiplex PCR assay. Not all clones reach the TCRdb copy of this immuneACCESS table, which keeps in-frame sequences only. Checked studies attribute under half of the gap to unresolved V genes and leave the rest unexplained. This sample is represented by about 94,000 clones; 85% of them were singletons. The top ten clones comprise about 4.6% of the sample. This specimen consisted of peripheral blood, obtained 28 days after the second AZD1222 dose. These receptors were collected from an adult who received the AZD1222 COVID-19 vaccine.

The CDR3 DNA reads TGTGCCATCAGTGATGCGCCAGACCCAAGATCCCAAGAGACCCAGTACTTC. Protein product: CAISDAPDPRSQETQYF. The rearrangement links TRBV10-3 to TRBJ2-5; D gene ambiguous. This CDR3 has 17 amino acids. The V gene's germline CDR1 is ENHRY and CDR2 SYGVKD. The V gene lost 3 bases and the J gene lost 1 base, with 18 bases spanning the gap.

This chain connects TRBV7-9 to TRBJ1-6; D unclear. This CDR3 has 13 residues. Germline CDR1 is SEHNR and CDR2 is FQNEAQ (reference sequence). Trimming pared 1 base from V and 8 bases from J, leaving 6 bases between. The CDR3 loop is CASSLEFYSPLHF. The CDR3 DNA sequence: TGTGCCAGCAGCTTAGAGTTTTATTCACCCCTCCACTTT.

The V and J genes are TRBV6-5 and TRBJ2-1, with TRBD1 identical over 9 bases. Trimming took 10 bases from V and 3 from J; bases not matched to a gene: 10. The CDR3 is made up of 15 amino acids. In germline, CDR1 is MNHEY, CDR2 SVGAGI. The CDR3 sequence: CAIAGGQGFYNEQFF. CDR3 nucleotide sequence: TGTGCCATCGCGGGCGGACAGGGGTTCTACAATGAGCAGTTCTTC.

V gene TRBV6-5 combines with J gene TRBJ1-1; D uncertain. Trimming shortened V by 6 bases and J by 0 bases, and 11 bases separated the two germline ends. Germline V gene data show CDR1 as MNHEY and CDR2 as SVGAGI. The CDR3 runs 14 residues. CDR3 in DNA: TGTGCCAGCAGCCCGACCCAGATGAACACTGAAGCTTTCTTT. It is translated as CASSPTQMNTEAFF.

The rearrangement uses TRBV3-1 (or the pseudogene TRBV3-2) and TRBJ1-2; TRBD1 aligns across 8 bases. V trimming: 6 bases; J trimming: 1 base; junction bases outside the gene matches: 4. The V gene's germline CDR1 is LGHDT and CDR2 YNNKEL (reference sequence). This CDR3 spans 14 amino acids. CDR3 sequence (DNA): TGTGCCAGCAGACCCGGACAGGGTAACTATGGCTACACCTTC. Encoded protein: CASRPGQGNYGYTF.

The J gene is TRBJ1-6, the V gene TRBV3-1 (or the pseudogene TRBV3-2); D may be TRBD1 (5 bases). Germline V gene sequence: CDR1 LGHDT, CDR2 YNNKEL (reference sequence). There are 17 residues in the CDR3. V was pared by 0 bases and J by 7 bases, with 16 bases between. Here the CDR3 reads CASSQDLGSGHNSPLHF. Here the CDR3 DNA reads TGTGCCAGCAGCCAAGACCTTGGTTCAGGGCACAATTCACCCCTCCACTTT.

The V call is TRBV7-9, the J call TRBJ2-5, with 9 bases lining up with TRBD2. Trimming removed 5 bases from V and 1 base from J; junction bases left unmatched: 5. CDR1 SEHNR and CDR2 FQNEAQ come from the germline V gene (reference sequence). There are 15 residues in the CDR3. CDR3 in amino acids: CASSPPGLAQETQYF. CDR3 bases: TGTGCCAGCAGCCCCCCGGGACTAGCCCAAGAGACCCAGTACTTC.

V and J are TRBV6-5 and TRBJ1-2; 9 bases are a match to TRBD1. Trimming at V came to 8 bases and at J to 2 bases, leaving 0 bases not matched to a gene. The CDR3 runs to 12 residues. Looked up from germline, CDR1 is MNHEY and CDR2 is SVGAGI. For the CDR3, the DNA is TGTGCCAGCGGGACAGGGAACTATGGCTACACCTTC. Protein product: CASGTGNYGYTF.

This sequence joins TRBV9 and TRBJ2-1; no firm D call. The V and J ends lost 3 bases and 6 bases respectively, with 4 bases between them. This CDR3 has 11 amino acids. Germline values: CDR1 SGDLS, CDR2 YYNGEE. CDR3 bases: TGTGCCAGCAGCGCGTCCAATGAGCAGTTCTTC. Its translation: CASSASNEQFF.

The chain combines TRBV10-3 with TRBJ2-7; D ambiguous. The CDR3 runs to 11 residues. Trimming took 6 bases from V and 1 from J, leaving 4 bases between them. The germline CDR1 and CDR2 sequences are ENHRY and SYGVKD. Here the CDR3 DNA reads TGTGCCATCAGGGGTTCCTACGAGCAGTACTTC. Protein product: CAIRGSYEQYF.

The CDR3: CASSETQEAPLHF. The CDR3 nucleotides are TGTGCCAGCAGTGAGACCCAAGAGGCACCCCTCCACTTT. The rearrangement joins TRBV6-1 to TRBJ1-6; D remains unclear. This CDR3 spans 13 amino acids. Deletions cut 3 bases from V and 11 bases from J, with 11 bases between. The germline V gene encodes CDR1 MNHNS and CDR2 SASEGT.

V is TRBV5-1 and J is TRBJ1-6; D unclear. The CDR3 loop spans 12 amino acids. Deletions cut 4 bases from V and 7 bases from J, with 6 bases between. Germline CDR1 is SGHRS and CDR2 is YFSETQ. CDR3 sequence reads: CASSELNSPLHF. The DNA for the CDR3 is TGCGCCAGCAGCGAACTGAATTCACCCCTCCACTTT.

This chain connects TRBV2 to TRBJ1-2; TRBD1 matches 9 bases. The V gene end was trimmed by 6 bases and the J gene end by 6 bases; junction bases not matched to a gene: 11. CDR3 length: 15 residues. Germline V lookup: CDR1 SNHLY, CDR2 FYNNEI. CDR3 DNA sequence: TGTGCCAGCAGCGCCGGGACAGGGCTGCGGGATGGCTACACCTTC. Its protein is CASSAGTGLRDGYTF.

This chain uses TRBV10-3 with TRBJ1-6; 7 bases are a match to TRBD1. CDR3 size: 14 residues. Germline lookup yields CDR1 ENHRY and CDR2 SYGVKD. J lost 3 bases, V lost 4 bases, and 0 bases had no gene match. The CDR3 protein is CAISGDSYNSPLHF. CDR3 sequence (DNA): TGTGCCATCAGTGGGGACAGCTATAATTCACCCCTCCACTTT.

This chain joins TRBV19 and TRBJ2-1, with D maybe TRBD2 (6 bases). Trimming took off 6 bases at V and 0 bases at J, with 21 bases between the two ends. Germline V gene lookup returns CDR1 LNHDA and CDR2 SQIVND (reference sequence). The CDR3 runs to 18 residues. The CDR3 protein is CASSTPLPGLISYNEQFF. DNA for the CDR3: TGTGCCAGTAGCACTCCACTACCGGGACTTATCTCCTACAATGAGCAGTTCTTC.

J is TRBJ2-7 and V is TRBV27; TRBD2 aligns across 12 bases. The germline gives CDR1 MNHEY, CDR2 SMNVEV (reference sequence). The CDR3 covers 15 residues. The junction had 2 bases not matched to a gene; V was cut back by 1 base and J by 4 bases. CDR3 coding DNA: TGTGCCAGCAGTTTATTGACTAGCGGGGGTTACGAGCAGTACTTC. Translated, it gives CASSLLTSGGYEQYF.

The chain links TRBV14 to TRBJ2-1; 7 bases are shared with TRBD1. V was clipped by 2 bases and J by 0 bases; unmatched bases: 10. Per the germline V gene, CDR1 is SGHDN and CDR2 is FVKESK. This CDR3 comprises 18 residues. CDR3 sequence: CASSQWGTAKVSYNEQFF. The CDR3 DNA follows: TGTGCCAGCAGCCAATGGGGGACAGCCAAAGTCTCCTACAATGAGCAGTTCTTC. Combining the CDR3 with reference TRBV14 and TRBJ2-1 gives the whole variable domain EAGVTQFPSHSVIEKGQTVTLRCDPISGHDNLYWYRRVMGKEIKFLLHFVKESKQDESGMPNNRFLAERTGGTYSTLKVQPAELEDSGVYFCASSQWGTAKVSYNEQFFGPGTRLTVL.

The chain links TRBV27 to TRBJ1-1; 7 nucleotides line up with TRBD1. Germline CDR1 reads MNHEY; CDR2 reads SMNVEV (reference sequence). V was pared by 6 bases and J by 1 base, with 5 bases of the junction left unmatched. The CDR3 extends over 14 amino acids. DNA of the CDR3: TGTGCCAGCAGCAACAGGGGATCGAACACTGAAGCTTTCTTT. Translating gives CASSNRGSNTEAFF.

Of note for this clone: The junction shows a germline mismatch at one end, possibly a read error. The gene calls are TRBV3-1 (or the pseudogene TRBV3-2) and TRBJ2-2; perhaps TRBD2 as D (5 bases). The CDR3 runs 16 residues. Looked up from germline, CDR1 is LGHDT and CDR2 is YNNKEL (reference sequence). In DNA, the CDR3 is TGTGCCAGCAGCCCCCGACTTGTCCCCCTAAACGGGGAGTTGTTTTTT. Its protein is CASSPRLVPLNGELFF.

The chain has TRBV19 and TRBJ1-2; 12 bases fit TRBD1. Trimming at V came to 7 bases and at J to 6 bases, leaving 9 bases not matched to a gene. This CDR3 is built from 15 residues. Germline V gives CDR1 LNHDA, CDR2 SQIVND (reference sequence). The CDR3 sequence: CASNAGTGGGHGYTF. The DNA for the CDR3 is TGTGCCAGTAATGCGGGGACAGGGGGCGGCCATGGCTACACCTTC.

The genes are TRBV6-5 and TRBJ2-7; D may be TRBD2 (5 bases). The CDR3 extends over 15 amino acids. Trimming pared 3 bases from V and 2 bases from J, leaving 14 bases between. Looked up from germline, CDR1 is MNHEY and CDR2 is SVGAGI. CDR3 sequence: CASSYIRDPPYEQYF. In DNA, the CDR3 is TGTGCCAGCAGTTATATCCGGGATCCACCCTACGAGCAGTACTTC.